Listed below are T cell receptor beta chains from one sample, sequenced in a study of T cell responses to AZD1222 COVID-19 vaccine. Measured with immunoSEQ multiplex PCR; TCRdb has only the in-frame clones, and not every one. The sample holds about 48,000 clones, just over 85% seen once. Sequenced here: peripheral blood, sampled 28 days after the second AZD1222 dose. All receptors come from an adult who received the AZD1222 COVID-19 vaccine. The CDR3 runs from the conserved cysteine through the conserved F or W. Each record gives: clone size, D gene, J gene, V gene, CDR3 DNA, CDR3 protein. D genes are given only for firm matches. The listing skips clone size in some rows; elsewhere it reads once, few, many or a size class.

size: .; D: .; J: TRBJ2-4; V: TRBV11-3; DNA: TGTGCCAGCAGCTTAGATCGAGCAGGGGGGTCCAAAAACATTCAGTACTTC; CDR3: CASSLDRAGGSKNIQYF
size: once; D: .; J: TRBJ2-3; V: TRBV5-1; DNA: TGCGCCAGCAGCTCGCTAGCGACTTACACAGATACGCAGTATTTT; CDR3: CASSSLATYTDTQYF
size: .; D: .; J: TRBJ1-4; V: TRBV7-8; DNA: TGTGCCAGCAGCTTATCGCCCGGGGTGCAGGAAAAACTGTTTTTT; CDR3: CASSLSPGVQEKLFF
size: .; D: .; J: TRBJ1-3; V: TRBV5-4; DNA: TGTGCCAGCAGCAAACAGGGAGCTGGAAACACCATATATTTT; CDR3: CASSKQGAGNTIYF
size: once; D: .; J: TRBJ1-1; V: TRBV6-5; DNA: TGTGCCAGCAGCCACTATGGGGGGAGCGCTTTCTTT; CDR3: CASSHYGGSAFF
size: .; D: TRBD2; J: TRBJ2-5; V: TRBV6-5; DNA: TGTGCCAGCAGTTATAGCGGGGACACCACCGGGGAGACCCAGTACTTC; CDR3: CASSYSGDTTGETQYF
size: few; D: TRBD1; J: TRBJ2-7; V: TRBV12-3/TRBV12-4; DNA: TGTGCCAGCAGCCCCGGACAGGGCCACGAGCAGTACTTC; CDR3: CASSPGQGHEQYF
size: .; D: .; J: TRBJ2-1; V: TRBV5-1; DNA: TGCGCCAGCAGCCGCGGGACCCCTTATGATGAGCAGTTCTTC; CDR3: CASSRGTPYDEQFF
size: .; D: .; J: TRBJ2-7; V: TRBV3-1/TRBV3-2; DNA: TGTGCCAGCAGCCAAGTGGGCTACGAGCAGTACTTC; CDR3: CASSQVGYEQYF
size: .; D: .; J: TRBJ1-1; V: TRBV7-2; DNA: TGTGCCAGCAGCTTTTACGGGGCTAACACTGAAGCTTTCTTT; CDR3: CASSFYGANTEAFF
size: .; D: TRBD1; J: TRBJ1-1; V: TRBV7-9; DNA: TGTGCCAGCAGCCAAAACAGGGGAACTGAAGTAGCTTTCTTT; CDR3: CASSQNRGTEVAFF
size: .; D: .; J: TRBJ1-1; V: TRBV7-2; DNA: TGTGCCAGCAGCTGGGAGGCGGGAGGTATCACTGAAGCTTTCTTT; CDR3: CASSWEAGGITEAFF
size: .; D: .; J: TRBJ2-1; V: TRBV6-1; DNA: TGTGCCAGCAGTGAATCACGGATCAATGAGCAGTTCTTC; CDR3: CASSESRINEQFF
size: .; D: .; J: TRBJ1-2; V: TRBV28; DNA: TGTGCCAGCAGCCACGAAGGGGTCTATGGCTACACCTTC; CDR3: CASSHEGVYGYTF
size: .; D: TRBD1; J: TRBJ1-6; V: TRBV4-1; DNA: TGCGCCAGCAGCCCACCCGCCTCTCTGTTCGGGACAGGGACTTCACCCCTCCACTTT; CDR3: CASSPPASLFGTGTSPLHF
size: .; D: TRBD2; J: TRBJ2-7; V: TRBV29-1; DNA: TGCAGCGTTGAAGATCGGCTAGCGGGAGGGCCCTACGAGCAGTACTTC; CDR3: CSVEDRLAGGPYEQYF
size: .; D: TRBD1; J: TRBJ1-2; V: TRBV6-5; DNA: TGTGCCAGCAGCCTGACAGGGGAATTTGGCTACACCTTC; CDR3: CASSLTGEFGYTF
size: few; D: .; J: TRBJ2-2; V: TRBV7-9; DNA: TGTGCCAGCAGCTTATCCGTCTTTACCGGGGAGCTGTTTTTT; CDR3: CASSLSVFTGELFF
size: .; D: .; J: TRBJ2-7; V: TRBV19; DNA: TGTGCCAGTAGTATAAGGGGGACTATCTACGAGCAGTACTTC; CDR3: CASSIRGTIYEQYF
size: .; D: TRBD1; J: TRBJ2-7; V: TRBV10-3; DNA: TGTGCCATCAGGGGGACAGGAGGAGAGCAGTACTTC; CDR3: CAIRGTGGEQYF
size: .; D: .; J: TRBJ1-5; V: TRBV6-5; DNA: TGTGCCAGCAGGGGAAATCAGCCCCAGCATTTT; CDR3: CASRGNQPQHF
size: .; D: .; J: TRBJ1-6; V: TRBV28; DNA: TGTGCCAGCAATCGGGCCATAAATTCACCCCTCCACTTT; CDR3: CASNRAINSPLHF
size: .; D: TRBD2; J: TRBJ2-3; V: TRBV29-1; DNA: TGCAGCGTTGACGGCGGGAGGGGGGGCACAGATACGCAGTATTTT; CDR3: CSVDGGRGGTDTQYF
size: .; D: .; J: TRBJ2-3; V: TRBV7-2; DNA: TGTGCCAGCAGCTTACTAGGCGGCACAGATACGCAGTATTTT; CDR3: CASSLLGGTDTQYF
size: .; D: TRBD2; J: TRBJ2-1; V: TRBV7-9; DNA: TGTGCCAGCAGCTTAGCGACCGGACTAGCGGCCAATGAGCAGTTCTTC; CDR3: CASSLATGLAANEQFF
size: .; D: TRBD2; J: TRBJ2-1; V: TRBV5-4; DNA: TGTGCCAGCAGCCTTGGACTAGCCTCACTAAACAATGAGCAGTTCTTC; CDR3: CASSLGLASLNNEQFF
size: .; D: .; J: TRBJ2-1; V: TRBV7-9; DNA: TGTGCAACCCCGGGGGCAGGGAACAATGAGCAGTTCTTC; CDR3: CATPGAGNNEQFF
size: .; D: TRBD1; J: TRBJ1-2; V: TRBV25-1; DNA: TGTGCCAGCAGTGCACCGGGACAGCACTATGGCTACACCTTC; CDR3: CASSAPGQHYGYTF
size: .; D: TRBD2; J: TRBJ2-3; V: TRBV9; DNA: TGTGCCAGCAGCGTAGGGGGGGGACTAGCAAAGAGCACAGATACGCAGTATTTT; CDR3: CASSVGGGLAKSTDTQYF
size: .; D: .; J: TRBJ1-6; V: TRBV18; DNA: TGTGCCAGCTCACCACCCAGCTCACCCCTCCACTTT; CDR3: CASSPPSSPLHF
size: .; D: .; J: TRBJ2-7; V: TRBV5-1; DNA: TGCGCCAGCAGCTTCGTGGGCCCACCCTCCTACGAGCAGTACTTC; CDR3: CASSFVGPPSYEQYF
size: .; D: TRBD2; J: TRBJ2-7; V: TRBV27; DNA: TGTGCCAGCAGCACTTTCGGGACTAGCGGGTTCTCCTACGAGCAGTACTTC; CDR3: CASSTFGTSGFSYEQYF
size: .; D: TRBD2; J: TRBJ2-2; V: TRBV19; DNA: TGTGCCAGTAGTATCGGGTCGGGACTAGCGATCGGGGAGCTGTTTTTT; CDR3: CASSIGSGLAIGELFF
size: .; D: TRBD2; J: TRBJ2-1; V: TRBV5-8; DNA: TGTGCCAGCAGCGAGACTAGCGGGAGGATCACTGAGCAGTTCTTC; CDR3: CASSETSGRITEQFF
size: .; D: .; J: TRBJ1-5; V: TRBV7-2; DNA: TGTGCCAGCAGCTTAGGGTCAGATCAGCCCCAGCATTTT; CDR3: CASSLGSDQPQHF
size: .; D: TRBD1; J: TRBJ2-3; V: TRBV11-3; DNA: TGTGCCAGCAGCTCGGGACAGGGGAGGGATACGCAGTATTTT; CDR3: CASSSGQGRDTQYF
size: .; D: .; J: TRBJ2-7; V: TRBV7-2; DNA: TGTGCCAGCAGCTTATCGGCCGGCACCTCTGTCGAGCAGTACTTC; CDR3: CASSLSAGTSVEQYF